This is a list of T cell receptor beta chains from one sample in a study of T-cell reconstitution after alpha-beta-depleted transplantation in children. One entry per CDR3 protein, called by TCRdb with MiXCR from the PCR reads. The sample carries about 260,000 distinct CDR3 sequences, 7.5% to 9.5% recorded once. Source: PBMCs, mostly from graft donor cells, taken 180 days after TCRalphabeta/CD19-depleted stem cell transplant. The origin of the receptors is a male patient younger than 18 who had a stem cell transplant for acute lymphoblastic leukemia, so the T cells may come from the graft donor. Both conserved end residues are part of each CDR3. D genes are given only for firm matches. Expanded clones get a size class; other rows say once, few or many, or leave the size out.

cdr3_aa	cdr3_nt	d_call	v_call	j_call	clone_size
CASSLDSYYGYTF	TGTGCCAGCAGCTTAGACTCTTACTATGGCTACACCTTC	-	TRBV7-9	TRBJ1-2	many
CASSPRGLAGDGSKNIQYF	TGCGCCAGCAGCCCCCGAGGGTTAGCGGGAGATGGGTCCAAAAACATTCAGTACTTC	TRBD2	TRBV5-1	TRBJ2-4	many
CSASDQSNSPLHF	TGCAGTGCTAGCGACCAGTCGAATTCACCCCTCCACTTT	-	TRBV20-1	TRBJ1-6	many
CASSTDSLNTEAFF	TGTGCCAGCAGCACGGACAGCCTGAACACTGAAGCTTTCTTT	-	TRBV6-1	TRBJ1-1	many
CASSPGATGGHEQFF	TGTGCCAGCAGCCCTGGGGCAACAGGGGGACATGAGCAGTTCTTC	TRBD1	TRBV3-1	TRBJ2-1	many
CASNTGTLAYEQYF	TGTGCCAGCAATACCGGGACTCTGGCCTACGAGCAGTACTTC	-	TRBV2	TRBJ2-7	many
CSARAPGTYEQYF	TGCAGTGCTAGAGCCCCAGGGACCTACGAGCAGTACTTC	-	TRBV20-1	TRBJ2-7	many
CASSEPGTPPGGPQHF	TGTGCCAGCAGTGAGCCCGGGACGCCTCCTGGGGGGCCCCAGCATTTT	-	TRBV6-1	TRBJ1-5	many
CASSVGTSNTGELFF	TGTGCCAGCAGCGTCGGGACTAGCAACACCGGGGAGCTGTTTTTT	TRBD2	TRBV7-2	TRBJ2-2	many
CSARDPGTTYEQYF	TGCAGTGCTAGAGATCCGGGGACCACCTACGAGCAGTACTTC	-	TRBV20-1	TRBJ2-7	many
CASKVRETEAFF	TGTGCCAGCAAGGTCAGGGAAACCGAAGCTTTCTTT	-	TRBV12-3/TRBV12-4	TRBJ1-1	many
CASSYSGQRYEQYF	TGTGCCAGCAGTTACTCGGGACAGCGGTACGAGCAGTACTTC	TRBD1	TRBV6-5	TRBJ2-7	many
CANRGAGTGELFF	TGTGCCAACCGGGGGGCCGGGACCGGGGAGCTGTTTTTT	-	TRBV7-2	TRBJ2-2	-
CASSWDEGRETQYF	TGTGCCAGCAGCTGGGACGAGGGGCGGGAGACCCAGTACTTC	-	TRBV11-1	TRBJ2-5	many
CASSLRTGLRNTEAFF	TGTGCCAGCAGTTTAAGGACAGGCCTTCGAAACACTGAAGCTTTCTTT	TRBD1	TRBV12-3/TRBV12-4	TRBJ1-1	many
CASSSRTSGILGEQYF	TGTGCCAGCAGTTCCCGGACTAGCGGGATCCTTGGGGAGCAGTACTTC	TRBD2	TRBV7-2	TRBJ2-7	many
CASSQDMSGRAQGAGANVLTF	TGCGCCAGCAGCCAAGATATGTCCGGGAGGGCACAGGGAGCTGGGGCCAACGTCCTGACTTTC	TRBD2	TRBV4-1	TRBJ2-6	many
CASSSRDMRTDTQYF	TGCGCCAGCAGCTCCAGGGACATGCGCACAGATACGCAGTATTTT	-	TRBV5-1	TRBJ2-3	many
CASRGRRTGEKETQYF	TGTGCCAGCAGAGGGCGTCGGACAGGGGAGAAAGAGACCCAGTACTTC	TRBD1	TRBV27	TRBJ2-5	many
CASSYSGPWTGQETQYF	TGTGCCAGCAGTTACTCGGGCCCCTGGACAGGGCAAGAGACCCAGTACTTC	TRBD1	TRBV6-5	TRBJ2-5	many
CSVHKPGQGYEQYF	TGCAGCGTCCACAAGCCGGGACAGGGCTACGAGCAGTACTTC	TRBD1	TRBV29-1	TRBJ2-7	many
CASRRATGELFF	TGTGCCAGCAGGCGGGCCACCGGGGAGCTGTTTTTT	-	TRBV12-3/TRBV12-4	TRBJ2-2	many
CSPRAGGKYEQYF	TGCAGTCCCAGGGCGGGAGGAAAATACGAGCAGTACTTC	TRBD2	TRBV20-1	TRBJ2-7	few
CAISESLAGVYEQYF	TGTGCCATCAGTGAATCTCTAGCGGGGGTCTACGAGCAGTACTTC	TRBD2	TRBV10-3	TRBJ2-7	many
CASRGSGRIFEQYF	TGCGCCAGTCGGGGTAGCGGGAGAATTTTCGAGCAGTACTTC	TRBD2	TRBV5-1	TRBJ2-7	many
CASSLAGMGYTF	TGTGCCAGCAGTTTGGCGGGGATGGGCTACACCTTC	-	TRBV12-3/TRBV12-4	TRBJ1-2	many
CASSSHNEQFF	TGCGCCAGCAGTTCACACAATGAGCAGTTCTTC	-	TRBV5-1	TRBJ2-1	many
CASRGGTGGYNEQFF	TGCGCCAGCAGGGGCGGGACAGGGGGCTACAATGAGCAGTTCTTC	TRBD1	TRBV5-1	TRBJ2-1	many
CASSPKQPSSYNSPLHF	TGTGCCAGCAGTCCCAAGCAGCCAAGCTCCTATAATTCACCCCTCCACTTT	-	TRBV12-3/TRBV12-4	TRBJ1-6	many
CSVTSGLNIQYF	TGCAGCGTCACATCGGGGCTAAACATTCAGTACTTC	-	TRBV29-1	TRBJ2-4	many
CASSSVAGWDGYTF	TGTGCCAGCAGTTCTGTAGCAGGATGGGATGGCTACACCTTC	-	TRBV28	TRBJ1-2	many
CASSLVAGQGAEAFF	TGTGCCAGCAGCTTAGTGGCCGGGCAGGGTGCTGAAGCTTTCTTT	-	TRBV7-9	TRBJ1-1	many
CASSVTESIQYF	TGTGCCAGCAGCGTGACAGAGAGCATTCAGTACTTC	-	TRBV11-2	TRBJ2-4	many
CASSQVGTSGGAGGELFF	TGTGCCAGCAGCCAAGTGGGGACTAGCGGGGGGGCAGGCGGGGAGCTGTTTTTT	TRBD2	TRBV4-2	TRBJ2-2	many
CSAAGGAAFF	TGCAGTGCTGCGGGAGGGGCAGCTTTCTTT	-	TRBV20-1	TRBJ1-1	few
CASSPNSSPLHF	TGTGCCAGCAGCCCAAATTCCTCACCCCTCCACTTT	-	TRBV9	TRBJ1-6	many
CASSLWSGGSLAETQYF	TGTGCCAGCAGTTTATGGAGCGGGGGAAGCCTGGCGGAGACCCAGTACTTC	TRBD2	TRBV12-3/TRBV12-4	TRBJ2-5	many